This TCR beta chain was documented in a study of blood T cell repertoires in COVID-19 (dated by TCRdb to 2020 to 2022). Regarding the research as a whole: The collaborator samples originated in the United States, Italy and Spain and spanned the acute and convalescent phases of COVID-19. The repertoires were made available in a free public database intended to serve as a resource for research on the immune response to SARS-CoV-2. Deeply sampled blood TCRbeta repertoires from subjects exposed to, actively infected with, or recovered from COVID-19 were included in the dataset. The sample metadata nearly always contained a de-identified subject ID, COVID-19 status, age in years and sex. The prospective study material was composed of cDNA or gDNA derived from T cells, B-cell-depleted T cells, or PBMCs. The samples were drawn from the first 160 participants of the ongoing ImmuneRACE study and from some 1,300 subjects provided by 6 global collaborators. HLA class I and class II types, where available, came from metadata supplied by the sample provider rather than from assay-based typing. Study-level results and caveats: The amount of clinical and demographic metadata varied by source and participant and was provided uncurated.

Collaborating institutions collected whole blood in K2EDTA tubes following their own protocols. For TCRbeta analysis, collaborator samples were shipped as frozen whole blood, as isolated PBMCs, or as DNA extracted from either sample type. The immunoSEQ Assay, a bias-controlled multiplex PCR, was used to amplify TCRbeta CDR3 regions from genomic DNA. The source study handled its data this way. Within the assay, amplification of reference gene primers was used to estimate how many nucleated cells each sample contained. To quantify the absolute abundance of each unique TCRbeta CDR3 rearrangement, sequence reads were collapsed and filtered. For each sample, productive Simpson clonality was calculated as the square root of Simpson's diversity index over productive rearrangements. The table comes from immuneACCESS by way of TCRdb, which keeps in-frame sequences with V and J called. Part of the clones is missing from these tables; in studies checked, under half for an unresolved V gene and the rest for unknown reasons. V, J and clone size were drawn from that table, and D and trimming were deduced from the DNA. The sample table holds 90,000 to 150,000 clones, of which 80% to 90% were seen once. Less than 30% of the sample lies in the top ten.

Of note for this clone: This receptor's antigen is unknown. Base qualities are missing; no much larger clone stands one base away.

CDR1 is given as LNHNV and CDR2 as YYDKDF, both from the germline V gene (reference sequence). The CDR3 has 15 amino acids, counting the end cysteine and phenylalanine. Only the CDR3 portion is preserved as DNA: 45 bases, with reading frame beginning at the first base. Here V drops 4 bases and J drops 3 bases, and the junction holds 6 bases not matched to any gene. The V and J genes are TRBV15 and TRBJ1-1; 9 nucleotides in the junction match TRBD1. The sequenced material came from peripheral blood. This clonotype was obtained from a man between 65 and 80 years old with active or convalescent COVID-19. The CDR3 has the sequence CATSTGTGMDTEAFF. In nucleotides, the sequence is TGTGCCACCAGCACCGGGACAGGGATGGACACTGAAGCTTTCTTT.